The entry that follows covers one T cell receptor (beta chain) sequence. Libraries from naive CD8 cells were generated from roughly 18,000 to 920,000 sorted cells (with 10%, 30% or 50% RNA). Sorting selected naive CD8 T cells with a CD8+CD4-CCR7+CD45RA+ phenotype. This sample was taken from a study of molecular identifiers for immune sequencing clone quantification. The V gene's germline CDR1 is SQVTM and CDR2 ANQGSEA. V was cut by 5 bases and J by 5 bases, with 13 bases left in between. The CDR3 is made up of 13 amino acids. The authors built bulk TCR libraries by previously described methods with listed TCR primers. TCRdb used MiXCR to reprocess the PCR reads, holding one entry per CDR3 protein. The table includes 300,000 to 400,000 distinct CDR3 sequences, roughly a fifth detected once.

The rearrangement links TRBV29-1 to TRBJ1-3, with D possibly being TRBD1 (5 bases). The receptor was derived from a human donor in good health. Some libraries in this study had Jurkat cell RNA spiked in. The sample taken for sequencing was naive CD8+ T cells from blood, with Jurkat cell RNA spiked in. Subset described: FACS-sorted CD8+CD4-CCR7+CD45RA+ naive T cells. In DNA form, the CDR3 reads TGCAGCGTTTTAGAGACAGACCGAAACACCATATATTTT. Protein product: CSVLETDRNTIYF. Full variable domain (outside the CDR3, taken from reference TRBV29-1 and TRBJ1-3): SAVISQKPSRDICQRGTSLTIQCQVDSQVTMMFWYRQQPGQSLTLIATANQGSEATYESGFVIDKFPISRPNLTFSTLTVSNMSPEDSSIYLCSVLETDRNTIYFGEGSWLTVV.